The present entry profiles one TCR beta chain with its context. From the germline J gene comes the end of the CDR3, since the read stops 3 residues before it. The data were taken from a study of T cell clonality in common variable immunodeficiency. CDR3 size: 13 residues. Germline CDR1 LNHDA, CDR2 SQIVND (reference sequence). TCRdb's table, derived via immunoSEQ multiplex PCR, lists solely in-frame clones and lacks some. The sample includes about 52,000 clones, none of them occurring once. The sequencing sample was made of peripheral blood mononuclear cells. The chain links TRBV19 to TRBJ2-2, with D tentatively TRBD1 or TRBD2 (6 bases each). This receptor was obtained from a person aged 18 to 70 in good health. CDR3 DNA (partial): TGTGCCAGTAGTCAGGGGCGGGATTCACCG. As protein: CASSQGRDSP. The full CDR3 protein is CASSQGRDSPLFF. Variable domain in full (rest from reference TRBV19 and TRBJ2-2): DGGITQSPKYLFRKEGQNVTLSCEQNLNHDAMYWYRQDPGQGLRLIYYSQIVNDFQKGDIAEGYSVSREKKESFPLTVTSAQKNPTAFYLCASSQGRDSPLFFGEGSRLTVL.